Shown below are 14 T cell receptor beta chains from a single sample sequenced in a study of Graves' ophthalmopathy and Graves' hyperthyroidism. The authors amplified TCR beta CDR3 regions, and they did so from RNA transcripts for repertoire sequencing. First-round RT-PCR with HTBI primers preceded a second-round multiplex PCR. MiXCR, run by TCRdb on the multiplex PCR reads, gives a single entry per CDR3 protein. The sample yields 500,000 to 700,000 distinct CDR3 sequences, roughly 39% seen once. Sequenced: peripheral blood or thyroid tissue (not recorded which). Receptor source: an adult man with Graves' hyperthyroidism.

This clonotype was counted at least ten times. The rearrangement joins TRBV4-1 to TRBJ2-7; TRBD1 matches 9 bases. The germline gives CDR1 MGHRA, CDR2 YSYEKL. The CDR3 spans 15 residues. The J segment lost 3 bases and the V segment lost 1 base, leaving 4 bases of the junction unmatched. The CDR3 loop is CASSQAGTGLYEQYF. The CDR3 region has the DNA TGCGCCAGCAGCCAAGCTGGGACAGGGCTCTACGAGCAGTACTTC.

This clonotype was picked up many times. CDR3 DNA sequence: TGTGCCATCAGTACGGACAGGGGAGCTTTCTTT. Protein product: CAISTDRGAFF. This rearrangement joins TRBV10-3 to TRBJ1-1; TRBD1 matches 9 bases. Germline CDR1 ENHRY, CDR2 SYGVKD. This CDR3 is built from 11 residues. The ends lost 5 bases at V and 10 bases at J; junction bases unmatched: 2.

The rearrangement joins TRBV29-1 to TRBJ2-5; D gene unclear. Per the germline V gene, CDR1 is SQVTM and CDR2 is ANQGSEA. The CDR3 is made up of 15 amino acids. Trimming removed 4 bases at V and 1 base at J, with 16 bases between. Written as DNA, the CDR3 is TGCAGCGTTGTATTCTTGGGGTGGGGCCAAGAGACCCAGTACTTC. Amino acids: CSVVFLGWGQETQYF.

In this sample, this clonotype turned up many times. The chain has TRBV6-5 and TRBJ2-6, with 7 bases aligning to TRBD1. J was trimmed by 2 bases and V by 5 bases; bases with no gene match: 6. CDR3 length: 16 amino acids. Germline assignment: CDR1 MNHEY and CDR2 SVGAGI. The CDR3 nucleotides read TGTGCCAGCAGTCAAACCCAGGGGGCTGGGGCCAACGTCCTGACTTTC. Its protein is CASSQTQGAGANVLTF.

This rearrangement joins TRBV20-1 to TRBJ2-5; 10 bases are a match to TRBD1. V lost 5 bases to trimming and J lost 7 bases; unmatched junction nucleotides: 10. The germline V gene encodes CDR1 DFQATT and CDR2 SNEGSKA (reference sequence). The CDR3 is made up of 14 amino acids. The CDR3 reads CSAEDRGFFGTQYF. DNA of the CDR3: TGCAGTGCTGAGGACAGGGGGTTTTTCGGGACCCAGTACTTC.

This clonotype was recorded only once. A much larger clonotype is one base distant, so this may be a read error. The chain employs TRBV10-3 and TRBJ1-4; 8 bases align to TRBD1. Germline V gives CDR1 ENHRY, CDR2 SYGVKD. The J segment lost 16 bases and the V segment lost 3 bases, leaving 10 bases of the junction unmatched. The CDR3 runs 13 residues. For the CDR3, the DNA is TGTGCCATCAGTGACGAAAAATTGGGACAGGAGTTTTTT. This encodes CAISDEKLGQEFF.

This clonotype was detected many times. The rearrangement links TRBV24-1 to TRBJ1-5; no clear D gene. With 4 bases removed from V and 5 bases from J, the gap between germline ends came to 8 bases. Germline V gives CDR1 KGHDR, CDR2 SFDVKD. The CDR3 contains 13 residues. CDR3 residues: CATSEEGYQPQHF. CDR3 nucleotides: TGTGCCACCAGTGAGGAGGGTTATCAGCCCCAGCATTTT.

A note on this clonotype: A single base separates this from a much larger clone, so it may be a read error. J is TRBJ1-1 and V is TRBV5-1; D ambiguous. Trimming took off 5 bases at V and 3 bases at J, with 11 bases between the two ends. Germline loops: CDR1 SGHRS, CDR2 YFSETQ. The CDR3 runs 13 residues. The CDR3 region is CASRFWMDTEAFF. In DNA form, the CDR3 reads TGCGCCAGCAGGTTTTGGATGGACACTGAAGCTTTCTTT.

As concerns this clonotype: Mismatch with germline at one junction end may stem from a read error. The V and J genes are TRBV10-3 and TRBJ1-6; TRBD1 aligns across 9 bases. Germline V gene lookup returns CDR1 ENHRY and CDR2 SYGVKD. The CDR3 runs 19 residues. In DNA, the CDR3 is TGTGCCAGCAGTACTAGAGGGGACAGGGTAATGGCAGGGGATTCACCCCTCCACTTT. Translated: CASSTRGDRVMAGDSPLHF.

The chain recombines TRBV9 with TRBJ1-2, with D hard to call. Germline V lookup: CDR1 SGDLS, CDR2 YYNGEE. V lost 0 bases and J 4 bases, leaving 19 bases between the germline ends. This CDR3 has 17 amino acids. This chain's CDR3 is CASSVDLRAPTGYGYTF. CDR3 sequence (DNA): TGTGCCAGCAGCGTAGACTTACGGGCTCCCACGGGCTATGGCTACACCTTC.

This clonotype was seen more than once but under ten times. V gene TRBV4-2 combines with J gene TRBJ1-1; 9 nucleotides agree with TRBD1. CDR1 is LGHNA and CDR2 is YNFKEQ in the germline V gene. The CDR3 covers 16 residues. V gave up 2 bases and J gave up 3 bases; unmatched junction bases: 7. CDR3 sequence (DNA): TGTGCCAGCAGCCAAAACAGGGGGCGTGGGGACACTGAAGCTTTCTTT. Its translation is CASSQNRGRGDTEAFF.

This clonotype was observed at least ten times. The chain carries TRBV20-1 and TRBJ2-5; the D is unclear. Trimming removed 3 bases at V and 0 bases at J, with 5 bases between. CDR3 length equals 12 residues. Per the germline V gene, CDR1 is DFQATT and CDR2 is SNEGSKA (reference sequence). This CDR3 is CSARDHQETQYF. CDR3 DNA: TGCAGTGCTAGGGACCACCAAGAGACCCAGTACTTC.

This clonotype was detected ten times or more. This chain joins TRBV7-9 and TRBJ1-2; the D is unclear. The V gene's germline CDR1 is SEHNR and CDR2 FQNEAQ (reference sequence). The CDR3 covers 15 residues. V gave up 2 bases and J gave up 1 base, with 11 bases separating them. CDR3 residues: CASSLLIESNYGYTF. The CDR3 coding sequence is TGTGCCAGCAGCTTATTAATAGAGAGTAACTATGGCTACACCTTC.

The chain has TRBV10-3 and TRBJ1-1; a weak D match, TRBD1 (5 bases). Deletions cut 6 bases from V and 4 bases from J, with 21 bases between. The CDR3 is made up of 16 amino acids. The germline V gene has CDR1 ENHRY and CDR2 SYGVKD. The CDR3: CAIRGDGSDRTTEAFF. As DNA, the CDR3 is TGTGCCATCAGGGGGGACGGTTCAGACCGGACCACTGAAGCTTTCTTT.